A single T cell receptor (beta chain) is shown here with its context. The germline CDR1 and CDR2 sequences are MNHEY and SMNVEV (reference sequence). The CDR3 runs to 17 residues. V was shortened by 8 bases and J by 2 bases, with 22 bases between the two germline ends. The data derive from a study of shared clonotypes between healthy human individuals. The run depth of the assay was deep. Profiling relied on immunoSEQ multiplex PCR, and the TCRdb table lists in-frame clones only, not all of them. The repertoire includes some 2,500,000 clones, 80% to 95% of them detected once, and about 0.38% sits in the top ten. Splitting the CD4+ cells yielded a CD45RA+ naive subset and a CD45RA-negative memory subset.

The specimen was naive CD4+ T cells from PBMCs. Noted subset: CD45RA+ positively selected. The TCR sequence derives from a man younger than 35 in good health. Some clones in this sample may be carry-over from other donors' samples. J is TRBJ2-4 and V is TRBV27, with D maybe TRBD1 (5 bases). The CDR3 coding sequence is TGTGCCAGCGCACAGGAGCTTATCTTCGGGTCCAAAAACATTCAGTACTTC. Amino acids: CASAQELIFGSKNIQYF.